This T cell receptor beta chain was identified during a study of blood T cell repertoires in COVID-19. Study background: Nucleic acid was either cDNA or gDNA, and it came from T cells, B-cell-depleted T cells, or PBMCs.

Profiling relied on immunoSEQ multiplex PCR, and the TCRdb table lists in-frame clones only, not all of them. The data contain approximately 210,000 clones, 88% of them singletons. The V gene's germline CDR1 is MDHEN and CDR2 SYDVKM. V gave up 4 bases and J gave up 5 bases, with 14 bases separating them. This CDR3 region has 15 residues. Participant age was roughly 18 to 100 years, and participants resided in fewer than 25 US areas. The sample comprised PBMCs or T cells enriched from blood (not recorded which). The clonotype was recovered from a woman between 50 and 59 years old with acute COVID-19. This chain links TRBV28 with TRBJ1-4, with D possibly being TRBD1 (6 bases). The CDR3 region has the DNA TGTGCCAGCAGTTGGGCAGGGGCCTCGAATGAAAAACTGTTTTTT. Translation: CASSWAGASNEKLFF.